A selection of T cell receptor beta chains follows, all from one sample in a study of blood T cell repertoires in COVID-19. Profiled with immunoSEQ multiplex PCR; TCRdb holds only in-frame clones, not every one. Of over 85,000 clones in the sample, around 84% were seen once. Material: peripheral blood. The receptors here all came from a man older than 75 with acute or convalescent COVID-19. CDR3s leave out the opening cysteine and the closing phenylalanine or tryptophan.

V gene: TRBV7-9
CDR3 length: 16
CDR3 protein: ASSLEVAGVTFSYEQY

V gene: TRBV19
CDR3 length: 11
CDR3 protein: ASRGSSGLEQF

V gene: TRBV28
CDR3 length: 16
CDR3 protein: ASSKPSLGQGRVDTQY

V gene: TRBV29-1
CDR3 length: 13
CDR3 protein: SVGYTGATNEKLF

V gene: TRBV20-1
CDR3 length: 10
CDR3 protein: SASGGRTEAF

V gene: TRBV19
CDR3 length: 13
CDR3 protein: ATRSGTLGDQPQH

V gene: TRBV11-3
CDR3 length: 13
CDR3 protein: ASSLRPSYTGELF

V gene: TRBV5-6
CDR3 length: 16
CDR3 protein: ASSFRTGPSSYNSPLH

V gene: TRBV28
CDR3 length: 12
CDR3 protein: ASSLRQVLNGYT

V gene: TRBV15
CDR3 length: 13
CDR3 protein: ATSREYGGSYEQY

V gene: TRBV5-4
CDR3 length: 15
CDR3 protein: ASSLGHRGSGANVLT

V gene: TRBV28
CDR3 length: 9
CDR3 protein: ASSEGTPQH

V gene: TRBV30
CDR3 length: 11
CDR3 protein: AWSRQGGTQAF

V gene: TRBV7-8
CDR3 length: 12
CDR3 protein: ASSLGQRDTEAF

V gene: TRBV15
CDR3 length: 16
CDR3 protein: ATSRDWSSGGTGETQY

V gene: TRBV7-9
CDR3 length: 13
CDR3 protein: ASTKNRGPGNTIY

V gene: TRBV6-2/TRBV6-3
CDR3 length: 12
CDR3 protein: ASSRSPNGYEQY

V gene: TRBV29-1
CDR3 length: 11
CDR3 protein: SVVGGREETQY

V gene: TRBV15
CDR3 length: 12
CDR3 protein: ATSNGQGGDTQY

V gene: TRBV15
CDR3 length: 13
CDR3 protein: ATSRGGSGRETQY

V gene: TRBV30
CDR3 length: 10
CDR3 protein: AWRGGRTPLH

V gene: TRBV28
CDR3 length: 13
CDR3 protein: ASSHLRLAGEGSF

V gene: TRBV25-1
CDR3 length: 10
CDR3 protein: ASSVNTDTQY

V gene: TRBV7-3
CDR3 length: 12
CDR3 protein: ASSKKLPPGELF

V gene: TRBV5-1
CDR3 length: 12
CDR3 protein: ASSIGQMNTEAF

V gene: TRBV5-8
CDR3 length: 12
CDR3 protein: ASSLLTGVSEAF

V gene: TRBV5-1
CDR3 length: 14
CDR3 protein: ASRERAGGPSYEQY

V gene: TRBV19
CDR3 length: 13
CDR3 protein: ASHRDTSSGNTIY

V gene: TRBV27
CDR3 length: 12
CDR3 protein: ASSFGGLGETQY

V gene: TRBV6-5
CDR3 length: 12
CDR3 protein: ASSPGTFDDTQY

V gene: TRBV6-6
CDR3 length: 11
CDR3 protein: ASSTSAGSPLH

V gene: TRBV7-2
CDR3 length: 13
CDR3 protein: ASSLSGRHGNEQF

V gene: TRBV29-1
CDR3 length: 13
CDR3 protein: SVEDGLAGKYEQY

V gene: TRBV14
CDR3 length: 15
CDR3 protein: ASSQENVGQGNTEAF

V gene: TRBV2
CDR3 length: 14
CDR3 protein: ASNKGRQGPTGELF

V gene: TRBV18
CDR3 length: 11
CDR3 protein: ASSPRGQFEAF

V gene: TRBV6-5
CDR3 length: 12
CDR3 protein: ASPDREPKYEQY

V gene: TRBV7-3
CDR3 length: 13
CDR3 protein: ASSLGTLHTGELF

V gene: TRBV7-2
CDR3 length: 14
CDR3 protein: ASSPSGGGTNEKLF

V gene: TRBV2
CDR3 length: 11
CDR3 protein: ATPSGGTDTQY

V gene: TRBV6-2/TRBV6-3
CDR3 length: 12
CDR3 protein: ASSLGTGGQPQH

V gene: TRBV6-1
CDR3 length: 14
CDR3 protein: ASSEGPAGLENEQF

V gene: TRBV5-1
CDR3 length: 13
CDR3 protein: ASRDRDSYNSPLH

V gene: TRBV21-1
CDR3 length: 13
CDR3 protein: ASPLGRGMNTEAF

V gene: TRBV7-3
CDR3 length: 12
CDR3 protein: ASSPQAQGSEAF

V gene: TRBV6-5
CDR3 length: 11
CDR3 protein: ASSRSRDSPLH

V gene: TRBV19
CDR3 length: 11
CDR3 protein: ASSTPGLNEQF